Following are 32 T cell receptor beta chains from one sample sequenced in a study of stem cell transplantation in POMP-related autoinflammatory disease. Produced via immunoSEQ multiplex PCR; TCRdb's table is partial and in-frame only. The sample holds tens of thousands of clones, approximately 90% seen once. The material was CD4+ T cells from PBMCs, obtained after stem cell transplantation. The receptors originated from a human patient with POMP-related autoinflammation and immune dysregulation (PRAID). Some T cells here may be from the graft donor.

The chain couples TRBV5-1 to TRBJ2-3; 8 nucleotides line up with TRBD2. The CDR3 consists of 16 residues. CDR1 SGHRS and CDR2 YFSETQ come from the germline V gene. The V gene end was trimmed by 0 bases and the J gene end by 2 bases; junction bases not matched to a gene: 5. The CDR3 bases are TGCGCCAGCAGCTTGGTGGCTAGCGGGCTCACAGATACGCAGTATTTT. The encoded protein is CASSLVASGLTDTQYF.

The chain employs TRBV7-8 and TRBJ2-5; 7 bases match TRBD1. This CDR3 has 15 residues. CDR1 is SGHVS and CDR2 is FQNEAQ in the germline V gene. V lost 1 base and J lost 5; bases outside the gene matches: 7. CDR3 residues: CASSLGRGPLETQYF. The CDR3 DNA is TGTGCCAGCAGCTTAGGTAGGGGGCCATTGGAGACCCAGTACTTC.

The chain recombines TRBV6-6 with TRBJ2-1, with D unclear. The germline V gene encodes CDR1 MNHNY and CDR2 SVGAGI (reference sequence). This CDR3 is built from 13 residues. Trimming left V 2 bases short and J 12 bases short, with 14 bases between. As DNA, the CDR3 is TGTGCCAGCAGTTACCCCCCCAATCTGAGGCAGTTCTTC. It translates to CASSYPPNLRQFF.

This chain joins TRBV19 and TRBJ2-7; TRBD2 matches at 8 bases. Germline CDR1 and CDR2: LNHDA and SQIVND (reference sequence). The CDR3 is 12 amino acids. Losses at the gene ends were 3 bases for V and 6 bases for J; bases not matched to a gene: 1. This chain's CDR3 is CASSIRGGEQYF. The CDR3 region has the DNA TGTGCCAGTAGTATCCGGGGGGGCGAGCAGTACTTC. The full variable domain, completed using reference TRBV19 and TRBJ2-7, is DGGITQSPKYLFRKEGQNVTLSCEQNLNHDAMYWYRQDPGQGLRLIYYSQIVNDFQKGDIAEGYSVSREKKESFPLTVTSAQKNPTAFYLCASSIRGGEQYFGPGTRLTVT.

The rearrangement links TRBV28 to TRBJ2-7; no definite D call. The CDR3 runs 14 residues. Germline V gives CDR1 MDHEN, CDR2 SYDVKM. Trimming left V 5 bases short and J 8 bases short, with 19 bases between. In DNA form, the CDR3 reads TGTGCCAGCAGTCCATCGAGTACCCCTACGAAGCAGTACGTC. Translation: CASSPSSTPTKQYV.

As concerns this clone: A single base separates this from a much larger clone, so it may be a read error. The chain uses TRBV5-1 and TRBJ1-3; D is ambiguous. Germline V gene data show CDR1 as SGHRS and CDR2 as YFSETQ. The V and J ends lost 0 bases and 0 bases respectively, with 4 bases between them. The CDR3 covers 14 residues. CDR3 sequence (DNA): TGCGCCAGCAGCTTGGAGGGCTCTGGAAACACCATATATTTT. It encodes CASSLEGSGNTIYF.

This sequence joins TRBV4-1 and TRBJ2-5; tentatively, D is TRBD1 or TRBD2 (5 bases each). The CDR3 is 18 residues long. Germline V lookup: CDR1 MGHRA, CDR2 YSYEKL. The germline V and J ends were trimmed by 3 bases and 1 base, with 21 bases remaining between them. CDR3 in amino acids: CASSHRVGTANFQETQYF. DNA of the CDR3: TGCGCCAGCAGCCACCGAGTTGGGACGGCGAATTTCCAAGAGACCCAGTACTTC.

J is TRBJ1-1 and V is TRBV28, with 9 bases lining up with TRBD1. CDR1 is MDHEN and CDR2 is SYDVKM in the germline V gene. J was trimmed by 11 bases and V by 4 bases; bases with no gene match: 8. The CDR3 is 13 residues long. CDR3 amino acids: CASSSGQGLRAFF. CDR3 DNA: TGTGCCAGCAGTTCAGGACAGGGGTTGCGGGCTTTCTTT.

This clone was seen just once. V is TRBV28 and J is TRBJ2-2, with 9 bases matching TRBD1. V trimming: 4 bases; J trimming: 5 bases; junction bases outside the gene matches: 2. Germline V gene sequence: CDR1 MDHEN, CDR2 SYDVKM. CDR3 length: 14 residues. DNA of the CDR3: TGTGCCAGCAGTTACAGGGGGCTTACCGGGGAGCTGTTTTTT. Amino acids: CASSYRGLTGELFF.

The chain is built from TRBV11-2 and TRBJ2-7; weak D call: TRBD1 (6 bases). This CDR3 has 14 residues. CDR1 and CDR2 (germline): SGHAT, FQNNGV. V was clipped by 6 bases and J by 2 bases, with 14 bases between them. The DNA of the CDR3 is TGTGCCAGCAGGGATTTACAGGGCCCCTACGAGCAGTACTTC. Its protein is CASRDLQGPYEQYF.

CDR3 nucleotides: TGTGCCAGCAGCTTAACAGGGCCCGGGGAGCTGTTTTTT. It encodes CASSLTGPGELFF. The chain is built from TRBV7-8 and TRBJ2-2, with a weak D call TRBD1 (6 bases). Between the trimmed V and J ends, which lost 2 bases and 6 bases, there was a span of 7 bases. Germline V gives CDR1 SGHVS, CDR2 FQNEAQ. CDR3 size: 13 residues.

In its sample, this clone was seen once. The chain employs TRBV5-4 and TRBJ2-3, with D perhaps matching TRBD2 (7 bases). V dropped 4 bases and J dropped 0 bases, with 12 bases sitting between them. This CDR3 comprises 15 residues. Per the germline V gene, CDR1 is SGHNT and CDR2 is YYREEE (reference sequence). Written as DNA, the CDR3 is TGTGCCAGCAGCAGGGGGGGGCCAAGCACAGATACGCAGTATTTT. It encodes CASSRGGPSTDTQYF.

The chain uses TRBV18 and TRBJ2-5, with no clear D. CDR1 is KGHSH and CDR2 is LQKENI in the germline V gene. V was trimmed by 5 bases and J by 2 bases, leaving 6 bases between them. The CDR3 contains 12 residues. CDR3 DNA sequence: TGTGCCAGCTCAACAGATCAAGAGACCCAGTACTTC. Translation gives CASSTDQETQYF.

The chain uses TRBV28 and TRBJ1-1; D gene uncertain. Germline-derived CDR1 and CDR2 are MDHEN and SYDVKM. CDR3 length equals 14 residues. V shed 2 bases and J shed 5 bases, with 12 bases lying between them. CDR3 in amino acids: CASSLRIRRTEAFF. DNA for the CDR3: TGTGCCAGCAGTTTAAGGATCCGTAGAACTGAAGCTTTCTTT.

The chain joins TRBV3-1 (or the pseudogene TRBV3-2) to TRBJ2-3; 7 bases match TRBD1. Looked up from germline, CDR1 is LGHDT and CDR2 is YNNKEL (reference sequence). V trimming: 6 bases; J trimming: 6 bases; junction bases outside the gene matches: 12. This CDR3 is 15 amino acids long. The CDR3 DNA reads TGTGCCAGCAGTAAGACAGGGTTTGGGATGGATACGCAGTATTTT. This translates into CASSKTGFGMDTQYF.

V and J are TRBV7-9 and TRBJ2-3; D unclear. Trimming took off 5 bases at V and 1 base at J, with 13 bases between the two ends. Germline V CDR1 and CDR2: SEHNR, FQNEAQ (reference sequence). The CDR3 is 15 residues long. The CDR3 bases are TGTGCCAGCAGCCCAGGCCCGGGCCGCACAGATACGCAGTATTTT. Translating it yields CASSPGPGRTDTQYF.

The rearrangement joins TRBV4-1 to TRBJ1-3; D not resolved. Trimming cost V 2 bases and J 0 bases, with 11 bases left between them. This CDR3 comprises 16 residues. CDR1 is MGHRA, CDR2 YSYEKL, per germline. The CDR3 protein is CASSQSLGRSGNTIYF. The DNA for the CDR3 is TGCGCCAGCAGCCAAAGTCTCGGACGCTCTGGAAACACCATATATTTT.

The rearrangement joins TRBV6-1 to TRBJ2-1; 10 nucleotides agree with TRBD2. The CDR3 length is 19 residues. The junction had 16 bases not matched to a gene; V was cut back by 3 bases and J by 5 bases. Germline V gives CDR1 MNHNS, CDR2 SASEGT. CDR3 nucleotides: TGTGCCAGCAGTGACAGGGGAGGACCACTAGCGGGGACCAACAATGAGCAGTTCTTC. Translating gives CASSDRGGPLAGTNNEQFF.

The V gene is TRBV19, the J gene TRBJ1-1; possibly TRBD1 for D (5 bases). From germline, CDR1 is LNHDA and CDR2 SQIVND (reference sequence). The germline V and J ends were trimmed by 4 bases and 0 bases, with 18 bases remaining between them. The CDR3 has 17 amino acids. This CDR3 is CASSSWGEGYMNTEAFF. Written as DNA, the CDR3 is TGTGCCAGTAGTAGCTGGGGCGAGGGATACATGAACACTGAAGCTTTCTTT.

The chain joins TRBV5-7 to TRBJ2-3; 9 nucleotides line up with TRBD2. Being an ORF, TRBV5-7 has a function that is uncertain. Unmatched junction bases numbered 11, after V lost 0 bases and J lost 0 bases. This CDR3 contains 19 residues. CDR3 sequence: CASSLGSREGLTSTDTQYF. CDR3 bases: TGTGCCAGCAGCTTGGGCTCGCGGGAGGGCCTTACTAGCACAGATACGCAGTATTTT.

The V gene is TRBV14, the J gene TRBJ2-1; D perhaps matches TRBD2 (5 bases). Trimming removed 0 bases at V and 10 bases at J, with 16 bases between. CDR3 size: 15 residues. CDR1 and CDR2 from the germline V gene are SGHDN and FVKESK. CDR3 amino acids: CASSQDQVRVSEQFF. CDR3 DNA: TGTGCCAGCAGCCAAGATCAAGTGAGGGTCTCCGAGCAGTTCTTC.

There are a few counts of this clone. The chain employs TRBV2 and TRBJ2-3, with 11 bases that match TRBD2. The CDR3 covers 16 residues. The germline CDR1 and CDR2 sequences are SNHLY and FYNNEI. Trimming took 4 bases from V and 1 from J; bases not matched to a gene: 4. CDR3 DNA sequence: TGTGCCAGCAGTGGTAATAGCGGGGGGGGCACAGATACGCAGTATTTT. Encoded protein: CASSGNSGGGTDTQYF.

V usage is TRBV10-3 and J usage is TRBJ1-6; 9 bases align to TRBD1. This CDR3 is 13 amino acids long. CDR1 is ENHRY and CDR2 is SYGVKD in the germline V gene. Unmatched junction bases numbered 5, after V lost 0 bases and J lost 17 bases. CDR3 in DNA: TGTGCCATCAGTGAGTCAGACAGGGGGGAAGTCCACTTT. This gives the protein CAISESDRGEVHF.

The gene calls are TRBV12-3 or TRBV12-4 and TRBJ2-3; D gene uncertain. The V and J ends lost 3 bases and 5 bases respectively, with 9 bases between them. This CDR3 region has 13 residues. CDR3 region: CASSFPPGDTQYF. CDR3 nucleotides: TGTGCCAGCAGTTTTCCTCCAGGAGATACGCAGTATTTT.

The chain recombines TRBV6-5 with TRBJ2-7; 8 nucleotides match TRBD1. CDR3 length equals 14 residues. From germline, CDR1 is MNHEY and CDR2 SVGAGI. Unmatched junction bases numbered 5, after V lost 7 bases and J lost 0 bases. The CDR3 DNA reads TGTGCCAGCAAAAGGGACAGGAGCTCCTACGAGCAGTACGTC. Translated, it gives CASKRDRSSYEQYV.

V is TRBV6-1 and J is TRBJ1-5; no definite D call. In germline, CDR1 is MNHNS, CDR2 SASEGT. Trimming pared 2 bases from V and 7 bases from J, leaving 9 bases between. This CDR3 contains 13 residues. CDR3 bases: TGTGCCAGCAGTGAAAGGGTAGGGCAGCCCCAGCATTTT. Translating it yields CASSERVGQPQHF.

The V call is TRBV5-5, the J call TRBJ2-5, with TRBD2 identical over 11 bases. J was trimmed by 4 bases and V by 3 bases; bases with no gene match: 11. Per germline, CDR1 SGHKS and CDR2 YYEKEE (reference sequence). This CDR3 region has 17 residues. CDR3 sequence reads: CASSSMGLADVRETQYF. CDR3 coding DNA: TGTGCCAGCAGCTCTATGGGACTAGCGGACGTGAGAGAGACCCAGTACTTC.

V gene TRBV7-9 combines with J gene TRBJ1-1, with a weak D call TRBD1 (5 bases). The germline gives CDR1 SEHNR, CDR2 FQNEAQ (reference sequence). The CDR3 is 13 residues long. Trimming removed 1 base at V and 7 bases at J, with 10 bases between. CDR3 region: CASSLETRGEAFF. The DNA of the CDR3 is TGTGCCAGCAGCTTAGAGACTAGGGGTGAAGCTTTCTTT.

The rearrangement joins TRBV6-4 to TRBJ2-1; TRBD1 aligns across 7 bases. CDR3 size: 15 residues. Germline V gives CDR1 MRHNA, CDR2 SNTAGT. Trimming took 2 bases from V and 0 from J; bases not matched to a gene: 1. DNA of the CDR3: TGTGCCAGCAGTGACAGGGGGCACTCCTACAATGAGCAGTTCTTC. It codes for CASSDRGHSYNEQFF.

V is TRBV12-3 or TRBV12-4 and J is TRBJ2-7; 7 bases line up with TRBD2. The CDR3 sequence is 13 residues long. The V segment lost 5 bases and the J segment 4 bases; nucleotides outside the gene matches: 5. CDR3: CASSTRERYEQYF. Written as DNA, the CDR3 is TGTGCCAGCAGTACGCGGGAGAGGTACGAGCAGTACTTC.

This rearrangement joins TRBV5-1 to TRBJ2-2; 9 bases fit TRBD1. Trimming at V came to 6 bases and at J to 3 bases, leaving 6 bases not matched to a gene. The CDR3 covers 15 residues. Germline V gene data show CDR1 as SGHRS and CDR2 as YFSETQ. CDR3 sequence reads: CASTYGTGHTGELFF. CDR3 in DNA: TGCGCCAGCACATACGGGACAGGGCACACCGGGGAGCTGTTTTTT.

The table lists this clone with a count of one. The J gene is TRBJ1-1, the V gene TRBV5-1, with 12 bases aligning to TRBD1. Trimming at V came to 9 bases and at J to 5 bases, leaving 5 bases not matched to a gene. CDR1 and CDR2 (germline): SGHRS, YFSETQ. The CDR3 is 13 residues long. CDR3 nucleotides: TGCGCCACCGGGACAGGGGGCGGTACTGAAGCTTTCTTT. It codes for CATGTGGGTEAFF.